This TCR beta chain was documented in a study of blood T cell repertoires in COVID-19. Only in-frame clones appear in the TCRdb table, and some are missing; sequencing was by immunoSEQ multiplex PCR. The table includes roughly 100,000 clones, 85% detected once. The CDR3 contains 13 residues. Germline values: CDR1 DFQATT, CDR2 SNEGSKA (reference sequence). With V trimmed by 3 bases and J by 8 bases, 7 bases remained unmatched. The chain employs TRBV20-1 and TRBJ2-1; TRBD1 aligns across 7 bases. The clonotype originates from a man aged 50 or older with acute or convalescent COVID-19. The sequencing input was peripheral blood. CDR3 nucleotides: TGCAGTGCTAGTCGAGACAGGGTGGATGAGCAGTTCTTC. Protein sequence: CSASRDRVDEQFF.